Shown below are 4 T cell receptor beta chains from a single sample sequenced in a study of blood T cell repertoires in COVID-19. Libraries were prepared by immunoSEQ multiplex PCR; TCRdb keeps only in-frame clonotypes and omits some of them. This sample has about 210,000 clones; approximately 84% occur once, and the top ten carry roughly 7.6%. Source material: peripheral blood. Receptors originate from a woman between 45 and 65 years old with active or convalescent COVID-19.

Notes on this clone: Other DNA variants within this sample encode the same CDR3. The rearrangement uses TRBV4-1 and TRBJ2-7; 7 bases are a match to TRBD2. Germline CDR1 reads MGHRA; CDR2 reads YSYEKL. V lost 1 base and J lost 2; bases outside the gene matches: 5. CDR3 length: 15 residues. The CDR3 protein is CASSQGLADTYEQYF. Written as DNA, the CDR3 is TGCGCCAGCAGCCAAGGGCTAGCGGATACCTACGAGCAGTACTTC.

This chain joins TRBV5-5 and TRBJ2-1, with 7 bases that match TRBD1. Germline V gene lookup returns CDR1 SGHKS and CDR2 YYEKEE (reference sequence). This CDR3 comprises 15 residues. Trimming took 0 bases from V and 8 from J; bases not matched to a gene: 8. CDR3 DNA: TGTGCCAGCAGCTTGGGACAGGGCTCTTCCGATGAGCAGTTCTTC. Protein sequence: CASSLGQGSSDEQFF.

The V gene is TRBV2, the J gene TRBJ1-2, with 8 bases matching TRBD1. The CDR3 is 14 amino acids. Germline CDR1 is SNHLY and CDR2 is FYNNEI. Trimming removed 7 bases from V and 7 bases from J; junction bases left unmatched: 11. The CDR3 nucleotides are TGTGCCAGCAAAGGGACAGGACGTAGGTCTGGCTACACCTTC. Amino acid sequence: CASKGTGRRSGYTF.

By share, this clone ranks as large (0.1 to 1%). In DNA form, the CDR3 reads TGTGCCAGCAGTTTTAGGGGGTTGTTTGGCAATGAGCAGTTCTTC. Protein product: CASSFRGLFGNEQFF. V gene TRBV28 combines with J gene TRBJ2-1, with a weak D call TRBD1 (6 bases). The germline V gene has CDR1 MDHEN and CDR2 SYDVKM. The V end lost 3 bases, the J end lost 6 bases, and 15 bases lay between the germline ends. The CDR3 is 15 amino acids.